This T cell receptor beta chain was recovered during a study of control samples from healthy donors and cancer patients. CDR1 and CDR2 from the germline V gene are KGHDR and SFDVKD. Trimming cost V 3 bases and J 0 bases; bases outside gene matches: 7. The CDR3 length is 18 residues. Assay used: immunoSEQ multiplex PCR; TCRdb lists only in-frame clones, some missing. The table lists over 100,000 clones, around 88% of them singletons. The receptor was isolated from a man aged 40-49 years in good health. The chain joins TRBV24-1 to TRBJ2-2; 9 nucleotides agree with TRBD2. Sample: blood. CDR3 nucleotides: TGTGCCACCAGTGATCTCAATTTAGCGGGGGCGAACACCGGGGAGCTGTTTTTT. Its translation is CATSDLNLAGANTGELFF.